The rows below give T cell receptor beta chains drawn from one sample of a study of blood T cell repertoires in COVID-19. Generated by immunoSEQ multiplex PCR, the TCRdb table keeps only in-frame clones and is missing some. The table records hundreds of thousands of clones, almost 90% of them present only once. Sequenced material: PBMCs or T cells enriched from blood (not recorded which). The source is a man in his thirties or forties who had been exposed to COVID-19. The CDR3 runs from the conserved cysteine through the conserved F or W. D genes are given only for firm matches. The size entry is marked missing in some rows and otherwise reads once, few, many or a size class.

-	TRBV3-1/TRBV3-2	-	TRBJ1-5	CASSRVINQPQHF	TGTGCCAGCAGCCGAGTGATTAATCAGCCCCAGCATTTT
-	TRBV7-8	-	TRBJ1-1	CASSLTGNPRTEAFF	TGTGCCAGCAGCTTAACAGGGAATCCCAGGACTGAAGCTTTCTTT
-	TRBV6-1	TRBD2	TRBJ2-1	CASSELGGWYNEQFF	TGTGCCAGCAGTGAACTGGGGGGGTGGTACAATGAGCAGTTCTTC
-	TRBV11-2	TRBD1	TRBJ1-1	CASSLKGAVEAFF	TGTGCCAGCAGCTTGAAGGGGGCAGTTGAAGCTTTCTTT
-	TRBV3-1/TRBV3-2	-	TRBJ1-1	CASSQEAGRTGGAFF	TGTGCCAGCAGCCAAGAAGCAGGGCGAACGGGGGGAGCTTTCTTT
-	TRBV27	-	TRBJ1-1	CASSSWEVAEAFF	TGTGCCAGCAGTTCCTGGGAGGTGGCTGAAGCTTTCTTT
-	TRBV7-3	-	TRBJ2-3	CASSVGGPTDTQYF	TGTGCCAGCAGCGTCGGGGGGCCCACAGATACGCAGTATTTT
-	TRBV6-5	-	TRBJ2-7	CASRQGLIKQGEQYF	TGTGCCAGCAGACAGGGTTTGATAAAACAGGGCGAGCAGTACTTC
-	TRBV5-4	-	TRBJ2-7	CASSLLTGSTEQYF	TGTGCCAGCAGCTTGCTAACAGGGTCAACCGAGCAGTACTTC
-	TRBV7-9	-	TRBJ2-3	CASSSPLAEDTQYF	TGTGCCAGCAGCTCCCCCTTAGCCGAAGATACGCAGTATTTT
-	TRBV20-1	-	TRBJ1-2	CSASRLDTDSSGYTF	TGCAGTGCTAGTCGCTTGGACACGGATTCGTCCGGCTACACCTTC
-	TRBV30	-	TRBJ2-2	CAWSVGAVNTGELFF	TGTGCCTGGAGTGTAGGGGCGGTGAACACCGGGGAGCTGTTTTTT
-	TRBV6-1	-	TRBJ1-6	CASSESRPGRRSPLHF	TGTGCCAGCAGTGAGTCGCGGCCCGGTCGACGGTCACCCCTCCACTTT
-	TRBV4-3	TRBD1	TRBJ1-4	CASSLLGQGSNEKLFF	TGCGCCAGCAGCCTACTTGGACAGGGCTCTAATGAAAAACTGTTTTTT
-	TRBV15	-	TRBJ1-2	CATSSPQGLHGYTF	TGTGCCACCAGCAGCCCCCAGGGGTTACATGGCTACACCTTC
-	TRBV5-1	TRBD2	TRBJ2-2	CASSPPGGASALTGELFF	TGCGCCAGCAGCCCTCCGGGGGGTGCAAGCGCCTTAACCGGGGAGCTGTTTTTT
-	TRBV30	TRBD1	TRBJ1-6	CAWRTGGVSPLHF	TGTGCCTGGAGGACAGGGGGGGTTTCACCCCTCCACTTT
once	TRBV5-4	-	TRBJ2-5	CASSPYQETQYF	TGTGCCAGCAGCCCGTACCAAGAGACCCAGTACTTC
-	TRBV3-1/TRBV3-2	TRBD1	TRBJ1-6	CASSPNAGTGSNSPLHF	TGTGCCAGCAGCCCAAACGCCGGGACAGGCTCAAATTCACCCCTCCACTTT
-	TRBV9	-	TRBJ1-3	CASSEGGLGNTIYF	TGTGCCAGCAGCGAGGGGGGGCTGGGAAACACCATATATTTT
-	TRBV12-3/TRBV12-4	TRBD1	TRBJ2-3	CASSAQGATHF	TGTGCCAGCAGTGCACAGGGGGCCACGCATTTT
-	TRBV6-5	-	TRBJ1-5	CASRGHPNQPQHF	TGTGCCAGCCGAGGACACCCCAATCAGCCCCAGCATTTT
-	TRBV6-2/TRBV6-3	-	TRBJ1-6	CAGSETESGAISPLHF	TGTGCCGGCAGCGAGACTGAATCTGGGGCAATCTCACCCCTCCACTTT
once	TRBV5-4	-	TRBJ1-4	CASSFTGLEEEKLFF	TGTGCCAGCAGCTTTACAGGGCTCGAGGAGGAAAAACTGTTTTTT
-	TRBV5-1	TRBD2	TRBJ2-1	CASSLAAGTSDHEQFF	TGCGCCAGCAGCTTGGCCGCCGGGACTAGCGACCATGAGCAGTTCTTC
once	TRBV18	TRBD1	TRBJ1-3	CASSEQGALHGNTIYF	TGTGCCAGCTCAGAGCAGGGGGCACTCCATGGAAACACCATATATTTT
-	TRBV19	TRBD1	TRBJ1-5	CASDRDRAQPQHF	TGTGCCAGCGACCGGGACAGAGCGCAGCCCCAGCATTTT
-	TRBV12-3/TRBV12-4	-	TRBJ1-5	CASSKQGNQPQHF	TGTGCCAGCAGCAAACAGGGAAATCAGCCCCAGCATTTT
-	TRBV7-9	-	TRBJ1-2	CASSANSQSGYTF	TGTGCCAGCAGCGCCAACAGCCAGTCGGGCTACACCTTC
few	TRBV12-3/TRBV12-4	-	TRBJ1-1	CASTREGGPEAFF	TGTGCCAGCACCCGAGAGGGAGGTCCTGAAGCTTTCTTT
-	TRBV29-1	TRBD2	TRBJ2-2	CSVRTSGGHANTGELFF	TGCAGCGTCAGGACTAGCGGGGGCCACGCGAACACCGGGGAGCTGTTTTTT
-	TRBV14	-	TRBJ1-2	CASSQGGGNYGYTF	TGTGCCAGCAGCCAAGGTGGGGGGAACTATGGCTACACCTTC
-	TRBV30	-	TRBJ1-5	CAWSVTGSTQPQHF	TGTGCCTGGAGTGTAACAGGGTCTACTCAGCCCCAGCATTTT
-	TRBV5-5	-	TRBJ1-2	CASSLLSVDGYTF	TGTGCCAGCAGCTTGTTGTCAGTGGATGGCTACACCTTC
-	TRBV27	-	TRBJ1-1	CASSFPGGTEAFF	TGTGCCAGCAGTTTCCCGGGAGGCACTGAAGCTTTCTTT
-	TRBV3-1/TRBV3-2	-	TRBJ2-1	CASRQSFRYNEQFF	TGTGCCAGCAGACAATCTTTTCGTTACAATGAGCAGTTCTTC
few	TRBV4-1	-	TRBJ1-2	CASSAGDRGYTF	TGCGCCAGCAGCGCGGGAGATCGTGGCTACACCTTC
-	TRBV6-6	TRBD2	TRBJ2-7	CASRLAGGPYEQYF	TGTGCCAGCAGACTAGCGGGGGGGCCCTACGAGCAGTACTTC
-	TRBV29-1	-	TRBJ2-3	CSVKDRLGARADTQYF	TGCAGCGTAAAGGATCGCCTAGGGGCTCGCGCAGATACGCAGTATTTT
-	TRBV11-2	TRBD2	TRBJ2-7	CASSQGTRTYEQYF	TGTGCCAGCAGCCAGGGGACTAGGACCTACGAGCAGTACTTC
-	TRBV6-5	-	TRBJ2-1	CASSQSSVGYNEQFF	TGTGCCAGCAGTCAATCTAGCGTCGGGTACAATGAGCAGTTCTTC
-	TRBV4-2	-	TRBJ1-2	CASSQDSNYGYTF	TGTGCCAGCAGCCAAGATAGTAACTATGGCTACACCTTC